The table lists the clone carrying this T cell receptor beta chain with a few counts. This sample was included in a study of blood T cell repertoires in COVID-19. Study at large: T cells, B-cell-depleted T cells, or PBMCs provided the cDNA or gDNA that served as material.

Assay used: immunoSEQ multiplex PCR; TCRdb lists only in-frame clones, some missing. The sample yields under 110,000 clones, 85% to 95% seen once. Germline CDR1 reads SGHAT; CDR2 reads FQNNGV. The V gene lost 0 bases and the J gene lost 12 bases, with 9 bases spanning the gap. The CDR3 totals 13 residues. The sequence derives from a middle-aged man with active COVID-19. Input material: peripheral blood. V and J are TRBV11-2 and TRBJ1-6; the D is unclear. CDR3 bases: TGTGCCAGCAGCTTAGAGGAGAGATTACCCCTCCACTTT. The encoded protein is CASSLEERLPLHF.